This is a list of T cell receptor beta chains from one sample in a study of cytomegalovirus exposure and HLA in healthy donors. Data came from immunoSEQ multiplex PCR; TCRdb stores just in-frame clones and leaves some out. This table holds 200,000 to 250,000 clones, 60% to 80% found once. Sequenced sample: PBMCs. These receptor sequences come from a woman aged 25 to 39 in good health and CMV-seronegative. The CDR3 runs from the conserved cysteine through the conserved F or W. D genes are given only for firm matches. The size entry is marked missing in some rows and otherwise reads once, few, many or a size class.

J gene	CDR3 length	D gene	V gene	clone size	CDR3 DNA	CDR3 protein
TRBJ2-2	16	TRBD2	TRBV6-1	few	TGTGCCAGCAGTGTTGGACTAGCGGGAAACACCGGGGAGCTGTTTTTT	CASSVGLAGNTGELFF
TRBJ2-1	14	.	TRBV9	.	TGTGCCAGCAGCGTAGGTCTAGTGTCAAATGAGCAGTTCTTC	CASSVGLVSNEQFF
TRBJ2-6	16	.	TRBV11-3	.	TGTGCCAGCATCAAGTGGAGCGACTCTGGGGCCAACGTCCTGACTTTC	CASIKWSDSGANVLTF
TRBJ2-7	13	.	TRBV6-5	.	TGTGCCAGCAGTGAACAAACAGGGTTCGAGCAGTACTTC	CASSEQTGFEQYF
TRBJ2-5	11	.	TRBV7-9	.	TGTGCCAGCAGCCGAGGAAGGGGCCAGTACTTC	CASSRGRGQYF
TRBJ1-1	16	TRBD1	TRBV27	.	TGTGCCAGCAGTTCAAGACAGGGGGCGTTGGGGACTGAAGCTTTCTTT	CASSSRQGALGTEAFF
TRBJ1-5	14	.	TRBV9	.	TGTGCCAGCAGCGTCGAGGGTTGGAGTCAGCCCCAGCATTTT	CASSVEGWSQPQHF
TRBJ1-1	15	TRBD1	TRBV19	.	TGTGCCAGTAGTATCCTATTCCAGGGGGCACCTGAAGCTTTCTTT	CASSILFQGAPEAFF
TRBJ1-5	15	.	TRBV2	.	TGTGCCAGCAGTGAGGACGGGGGGGCCGCTCAGCCCCAGCATTTT	CASSEDGGAAQPQHF
TRBJ1-2	15	.	TRBV5-6	.	TGTGCCAGCAGCTTGGGCCAGGACTTCAACTATGGCTACACCTTC	CASSLGQDFNYGYTF
TRBJ1-6	14	.	TRBV4-2	.	TGTGCCAGCAGCCAAGCAGAGGGTTACTCACCCCTCCACTTT	CASSQAEGYSPLHF
TRBJ1-2	13	.	TRBV5-3	.	TGTGCCAGAAGCTTGTTAAGGGGCTATGGCTACACCTTC	CARSLLRGYGYTF
TRBJ1-2	14	TRBD1	TRBV10-2	.	TGCGCCAGCAGTGAGAGCCGGGACAGGCAGGGCTACACCTTC	CASSESRDRQGYTF
TRBJ2-1	15	.	TRBV7-9	few	TGTGCCAGCAGCTTATCGGGGAGCTCCTACAATGAGCAGTTCTTC	CASSLSGSSYNEQFF
TRBJ1-2	11	.	TRBV5-1	.	TGCGCCAGCAGCGACAGCTATGGCTACACCTTC	CASSDSYGYTF
TRBJ2-2	13	.	TRBV7-3	.	TGTGCCAGCCTTAGTCAGAACACCGGGGAGCTGTTTTTT	CASLSQNTGELFF
TRBJ1-5	13	.	TRBV19	.	TGTGCCAGTAGTATAAGAATCGGTCAGCCCCAGCATTTT	CASSIRIGQPQHF
TRBJ2-1	14	TRBD1	TRBV27	.	TGTGCCAGCAGTTTAGGGACAGTACCCTACGAGCAGTTCTTC	CASSLGTVPYEQFF
TRBJ2-7	13	TRBD1	TRBV7-7	.	TGTGCTAGCAGCTTAGACAGGGGAGGCGAGCAGTACTTC	CASSLDRGGEQYF
TRBJ2-3	16	TRBD2	TRBV19	.	TGTGCCAGTAGTACAAGACTAGCGGGCAGCACAGATACGCAGTATTTT	CASSTRLAGSTDTQYF
TRBJ2-3	11	.	TRBV5-1	few	TGCGCCAGCAGCACTGGAGATACGCAGTATTTT	CASSTGDTQYF
TRBJ1-1	15	TRBD1	TRBV6-6	.	TGTGCCAGCAGTTCCCCAGGACAGGGTTATTCTGAAGCTTTCTTT	CASSSPGQGYSEAFF
TRBJ1-2	15	.	TRBV25-1	.	TGTGCCAGCAGTGCTCCGGGAATTCTCGAGGGTGGCTACACCTTC	CASSAPGILEGGYTF
TRBJ2-5	14	.	TRBV15	.	TGTGCCACCAGCAGAGATTTGGCCTCGGAGACCCAGTACTTC	CATSRDLASETQYF
TRBJ2-2	16	TRBD2	TRBV15	.	TGTGCCACCAGCACCAGCGGGAGGGCCCCGACCGGGGAGCTGTTTTTT	CATSTSGRAPTGELFF
TRBJ2-7	14	.	TRBV5-1	.	TGCGCCAGCAGCTTGAGTACCGCGGGATACGAGCAGTACTTC	CASSLSTAGYEQYF
TRBJ2-6	13	.	TRBV30	.	TGTGCCTGGAGCTCGTTAACGGGCAACGTCCTGACTTTC	CAWSSLTGNVLTF
TRBJ2-3	16	.	TRBV7-6	.	TGTGCCAGCAGCCCAAGCGAGACCGAGATCTTGAATACGCAGTATTTT	CASSPSETEILNTQYF
TRBJ2-3	12	.	TRBV7-9	.	TGTGCCAGCAGCTTATCTGTGGGCGGGCTGTATTTT	CASSLSVGGLYF
TRBJ2-1	13	TRBD2	TRBV15	.	TGTGCCACCAGCAGAACGGGAGGTAATGAGCAGTTCTTC	CATSRTGGNEQFF
TRBJ2-1	15	.	TRBV27	.	TGTGCCAGCAGCTCCGACGGAACCGGAGGGAATGAGCAGTTCTTC	CASSSDGTGGNEQFF
TRBJ1-1	15	TRBD1	TRBV7-9	.	TGTTCCAGCAGCTTAGTTCGGACAGGGGGCACTGAAGCTTTCTTT	CSSSLVRTGGTEAFF
TRBJ1-4	16	.	TRBV5-1	.	TGCGCCAGCAGCTTGGGTCAGGGGCAAACTAATGAAAAACTGTTTTTT	CASSLGQGQTNEKLFF
TRBJ2-3	16	TRBD2	TRBV19	few	TGTGCCAGTAGTAATCGGCTAGCGGGGGTCACAGATACGCAGTATTTT	CASSNRLAGVTDTQYF
TRBJ2-7	14	TRBD1	TRBV11-3	.	TGTGCCAGCAGCTCCTGGACAGGTGTAGACGAGCAGTACTTC	CASSSWTGVDEQYF
TRBJ1-2	12	TRBD1	TRBV29-1	.	TGCAGCGATGCGGGACAGCCCTATGGCTACACCTTC	CSDAGQPYGYTF
TRBJ2-2	14	.	TRBV19	.	TGTGCCAGTAGTATATGGGGGGACGCCGGGGAGCTGTTTTTT	CASSIWGDAGELFF
TRBJ2-5	13	.	TRBV11-3	.	TGTGCCAGCAGCCCGGAGGGAGGAGAGACCCAGTACTTC	CASSPEGGETQYF
TRBJ2-3	15	.	TRBV14	.	TGTGCCAGCAGCCAAGACTCGGGAAACACAGATACGCAGTATTTT	CASSQDSGNTDTQYF
TRBJ2-7	13	.	TRBV19	.	TGTGCCAGTAGTATGAGTTCAACTCTCGAGCAGTACTTC	CASSMSSTLEQYF
TRBJ2-7	15	.	TRBV7-3	few	TGTGCCAGCAGCTTAGGGTTCGGCTCGGGTGCCGAGCAGTACTTC	CASSLGFGSGAEQYF